The 5 T cell receptor beta chains below all came from one sample that was sequenced in a study of T-cell reconstitution after alpha-beta-depleted transplantation in children. Preparation of the TCRbeta library used unique molecular identifiers. Using its own MiXCR run on the PCR reads, TCRdb lists one record per CDR3 protein. Counted here are fewer than 550,000 distinct CDR3 sequences, over 9.5% occurring once; the ten biggest clones make up 12% to 15%. The material was PBMCs, mostly from graft donor cells, obtained 180 days after TCRalphabeta/CD19-depleted stem cell transplant. The receptor source for this set is a female patient aged 2-15 years who had a stem cell transplant for aplastic anemia, so the T cells may come from the graft donor.

V is TRBV20-1 and J is TRBJ2-7; D uncertain. CDR1 is DFQATT, CDR2 SNEGSKA, per germline (reference sequence). V was shortened by 5 bases and J by 2 bases, with 19 bases between the two germline ends. This CDR3 spans 15 amino acids. CDR3 in amino acids: CSAPSLGRSTYEQYV. CDR3 nucleotides: TGCAGTGCTCCCTCGCTAGGTCGCTCAACCTACGAGCAGTACGTC.

The rearrangement joins TRBV7-2 to TRBJ2-2; TRBD2 aligns across 8 bases. The CDR3 spans 15 residues. Germline lookup yields CDR1 SGHTA and CDR2 FQGNSA. The V segment lost 6 bases and the J segment 5 bases; nucleotides outside the gene matches: 8. DNA of the CDR3: TGTGCCAGCAGGGCGAGCGGGAGCCAAACCGGGGAGCTGTTTTTT. Amino acids: CASRASGSQTGELFF.

In DNA, the CDR3 is TGTGCCAGCAGTATAAGACAGGGGCGTGAGCAGTACGTC. It encodes CASSIRQGREQYV. This chain connects TRBV12-3 or TRBV12-4 to TRBJ2-7; TRBD1 matches at 8 bases. The CDR3 has 13 residues. J lost 7 bases, V lost 5 bases, and 7 bases had no gene match.

This clonotype was recorded many times. The chain uses TRBV29-1 and TRBJ2-7; 9 bases are a match to TRBD2. The CDR3 spans 12 residues. The V gene end was trimmed by 5 bases and the J gene end by 5 bases; junction bases not matched to a gene: 4. Germline loops: CDR1 SQVTM, CDR2 ANQGSEA. The CDR3 nucleotides are TGCAGCGTTTCTAGCGGGACTAACGAGCAGTACGTC. Translation: CSVSSGTNEQYV.

This clonotype was seen many times. J is TRBJ2-7 and V is TRBV7-3, with 8 bases identical to TRBD1. Germline assignment: CDR1 SGHTA and CDR2 FQGTGA. The V segment lost 5 bases and the J segment 4 bases; nucleotides outside the gene matches: 7. The CDR3 contains 14 residues. The CDR3 bases are TGTGCCAGCAGCAAACAGGGGGATTCTTACGAGCAGTACTTC. As protein: CASSKQGDSYEQYF.